This TCR beta chain comes out of a study of CD8+ T cells in alopecia areata (dated by TCRdb to the late 2010s). In terms of the full investigation: Treated patients were enrolled in an open-label pilot trial of oral tofacitinib, 5 to 10 mg twice daily, for moderate-to-severe alopecia areata. Tofacitinib was given for 6 to 18 months, followed by 6 months of follow-up off drug to assess delayed response and recurrence. In treated patients, disease severity was measured using the SALT score, which gives the percentage of scalp surface area affected. In both human patients and the C3H/HeJ mouse model, the study applied high-throughput TCRbeta sequencing to look at T cell clonal expansion in alopecia areata. Scalp tissue and sorted CD4+ and CD8+ peripheral blood T cells from patchy and totalis/universalis alopecia areata patients and from healthy controls were covered by human TCRbeta sequencing. Patients on tofacitinib were biopsied at baseline and after 4 and 24 weeks of treatment, and several of the patients also had a later scalp biopsy. Scalp clonality was compared across normal scalp (n=4), patchy alopecia areata scalp (n=8), and alopecia totalis/universalis scalp (n=8). RNA was obtained with the PAXgene miRNA kit for fixed scalp, the miRNeasy kit for PBMCs, and the RNeasy kit for mouse skin. Amplification of TCRbeta CDR3 regions was done by immunoSEQ multiplex PCR using 35 Vbeta forward primers and 13 Jbeta reverse primers.

CDR1 and CDR2 were assigned from the germline V gene (reference sequence) as MNHNY and SVGAGI. V is cut by 6 bases and J by 0 bases, and the space between the germline ends is 9 bases. The CDR3 measures 13 amino acids from cysteine to phenylalanine. The entry retains the CDR3 DNA only, 39 bases that are in frame from base 1. This clone occurred a few times. It has no known antigen specificity. Base qualities are not provided; no much larger clone lies one nucleotide away. The library was generated by the immunoSEQ multiplex PCR assay. RNA was extracted from all samples and reverse transcribed into cDNA, which served as template for TCR sequencing. SuperScript III was used for first-strand cDNA synthesis, primed with a 2:1 mix of oligo-dT and random hexamers. A synthetic immune receptor repertoire was used to gauge amplification bias, and whatever bias remained was removed computationally. From the authors' description of their analysis: Raw reads were preprocessed for error removal, and CDR3 was defined according to IMGT conventions as running from the conserved cysteine to phenylalanine. Clonality was calculated as 1 minus Shannon entropy normalized by log2 of the number of productive unique TCRs. Whether scalp clones were CD4 or CD8 was inferred by matching scalp TCRbeta sequences against CD4 and CD8 repertoires sorted from blood. This immuneACCESS table, as held by TCRdb, lists in-frame sequences with V and J called but not all clones. Of the missing ones, under half trace to an unresolved V gene in checked studies; the others have no known cause. The V and J calls and clone size are taken from that table; D and trimming were inferred from the DNA. The sample includes around 200,000 clones, with roughly three fifths observed a single time. The ten largest clones capture about 0.65% of the sample.

The time point label corresponds to: more than 3 weeks on oral tofacitinib. The intended sense of this specimen's treatment or condition label: oral pan-JAK inhibitor, 5-10 mg twice daily. Lesional scalp punch biopsies and peripheral blood were obtained from alopecia areata patients. PBMCs were isolated by density centrifugation and stained for CD3, CD4 and CD8, after which CD4+ and CD8+ T cells were sorted on a FACSAria. Paper-wide results and their limitations: Because the treated cohort was small and had just a single nonresponder, larger studies are needed to establish links between baseline CD8+ expansion and response. Compared with normal scalp, lesional scalp, particularly in alopecia totalis/universalis, had higher clonality and more expanded CD8+ clones, which suggests antigenic drive. Tofacitinib significantly lowered scalp clonality and the number of expanded CD8+ clones among the top 100 scalp clones. During tofacitinib treatment, many expanded lesional clones remained in scalp and blood, and this persistence may partly explain relapse after treatment is stopped. Scalp TCR repertoire analysis is complicated because resident alphabeta T cells in normal human skin are also sequenced, whereas mouse skin is dominated by gammadelta T cells. TCR sequences shared between patients were less clear than in mice, possibly partly because of HLA diversity in the patient population.

The V gene is TRBV6-6 and the J gene is TRBJ2-7, with the D gene not confidently named. Source: CD4+ T cells sorted from blood, taken at week 4, from a patient treated with tofacitinib. This TCR derives from a human donor with alopecia areata. CDR3 region: CASRLLSSYEQYF. The base sequence is TGTGCCAGCAGGTTATTAAGCTCCTACGAGCAGTACTTC.